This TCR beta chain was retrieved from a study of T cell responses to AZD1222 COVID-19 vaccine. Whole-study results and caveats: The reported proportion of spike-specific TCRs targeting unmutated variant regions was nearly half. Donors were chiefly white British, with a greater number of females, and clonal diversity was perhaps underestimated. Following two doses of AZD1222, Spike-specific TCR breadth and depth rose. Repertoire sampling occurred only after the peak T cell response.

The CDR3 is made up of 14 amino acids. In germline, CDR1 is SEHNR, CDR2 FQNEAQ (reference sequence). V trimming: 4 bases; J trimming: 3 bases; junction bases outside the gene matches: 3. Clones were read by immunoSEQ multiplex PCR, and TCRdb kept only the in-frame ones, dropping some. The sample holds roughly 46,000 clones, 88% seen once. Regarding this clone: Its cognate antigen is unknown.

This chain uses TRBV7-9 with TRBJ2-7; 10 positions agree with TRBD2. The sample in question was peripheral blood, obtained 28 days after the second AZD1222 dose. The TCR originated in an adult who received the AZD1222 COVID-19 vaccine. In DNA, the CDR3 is TGTGCCAGCAGCTCCAGCGGGGGGGTCTACGAGCAGTACTTC. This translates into CASSSSGGVYEQYF.